What follows is one T cell receptor beta chain and its context. Antigen unknown. This specimen comes from a study of monozygotic twins with inflammatory bowel disease. Per-sample cDNA came from eight separate reactions. TCRdb processed the 5' RACE reads again and assigns one entry to each CDR3 protein, with no DNA. This sample contains a few hundred thousand distinct CDR3 sequences. Overall study results and limits: The authors could not tell different T cell subtypes apart.

The TCR comes from a human donor with ulcerative colitis or Crohn's disease, or a healthy co-twin of an affected twin (not recorded which). Material: blood.

The chain's CDR3 is CASSFRTSLRANVLTF. The V call is TRBV19, the J call TRBJ2-6; TCRdb outputs TRBD2, but without DNA this stays unchecked. The CDR3 extends over 16 amino acids. Germline lookup yields CDR1 LNHDA and CDR2 SQIVND (reference sequence).